What follows is one T cell receptor beta chain and its context. No antigen is known for it. In germline, CDR1 is SGHRS, CDR2 YFSETQ. The CDR3 is made up of 17 amino acids. This sample stems from a study of T cell clusters in autoimmune cytopenias. One tube held mixed TRB-A and TRB-B primer pools for touch-down PCR. Using the multiplex PCR reads, TCRdb records one entry per CDR3 protein without DNA. The sample totals about 5,000 distinct CDR3 sequences. TRB amplification used 250 ng of peripheral blood genomic DNA. Whole-study findings and limits: Functional roles of the in silico T cell clusters still await experimental validation.

The same data also went into a second study, on T cell repertoires in aging, cancer and after chemotherapy. That work contributes: Pre- and post-chemotherapy samples were paired from chronic lymphocytic leukemia patients treated with fludarabine- or bendamustine-based regimens. In each cancer cohort, median generation probability increased across chemotherapy, suggesting thymic output rebounded. Lymphoid organ infiltration in hematological cancer patients may impair thymic emigration or peripheral T cell expansion.

Input material: peripheral blood. The chain has TRBV5-1 and TRBJ1-1; the D call of TRBD1 rests on TCRdb alone, since no DNA is present to check it. The sequence derives from a human donor with chronic lymphocytic leukemia. The donor label of this sample is uncertain. CDR3 in amino acids: CASRPNTGTGVYSEAFF.